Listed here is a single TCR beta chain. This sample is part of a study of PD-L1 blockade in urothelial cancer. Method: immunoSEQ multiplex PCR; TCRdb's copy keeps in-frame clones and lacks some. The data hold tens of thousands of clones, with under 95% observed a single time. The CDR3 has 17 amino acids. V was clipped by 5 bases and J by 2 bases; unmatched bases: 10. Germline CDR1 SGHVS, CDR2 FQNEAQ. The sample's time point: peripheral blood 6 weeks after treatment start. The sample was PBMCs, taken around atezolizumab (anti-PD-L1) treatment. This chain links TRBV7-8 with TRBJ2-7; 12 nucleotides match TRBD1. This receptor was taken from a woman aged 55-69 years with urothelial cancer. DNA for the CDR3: TGTGCCAGCAGCCTTGGGACAGGGGGCGCATCTCCCTACGAGCAGTACTTC. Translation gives CASSLGTGGASPYEQYF.